This T cell receptor (beta chain) came from a study of shared clonotypes between healthy human individuals. On this clone: Its specificity is not known.

The study, taken as a whole, reports: Memory subsets had estimated richness that was generally smaller than that of naive subsets.

The CDR3 sequence is 14 residues long. V dropped 2 bases and J dropped 2 bases, with 9 bases sitting between them. CDR1 is MDHEN and CDR2 is SYDVKM in the germline V gene. Method: immunoSEQ multiplex PCR; TCRdb's copy keeps in-frame clones and lacks some. The sample lists about 530,000 clones, around 96% occurring once. Adult Caucasians living in Nashville, Tennessee made up all of the donors. The TCR originated in a woman aged 25 to 39 in good health. Sequencing was performed on naive CD4+ T cells sorted from blood. Indicated subset: CD45RA+ positively selected. V and J are TRBV28 and TRBJ1-1; D call uncertain. This CDR3 reads CASSLATVNTEAFF. The CDR3 bases are TGTGCCAGCAGTTTAGCTACAGTAAACACTGAAGCTTTCTTT.